A selection of T cell receptor beta chains follows, all from one sample in a study of blood T cell repertoires in COVID-19. The protocol was immunoSEQ multiplex PCR, while the TCRdb copy is restricted to in-frame clones and leaves out a portion. The table shows more than 250,000 clones, with more than 70% occurring only once. Sequencing was performed on peripheral blood. Receptor source: a man in his late teens or twenties who had recovered from COVID-19. CDR3s include the opening cysteine and the closing phenylalanine or tryptophan. A D gene is named only where the DNA matches it firmly. Size tells how often a clone was seen (once, few, many) or the class of an expanded clone, and some rows leave it out.

d_call clone_size j_call v_call cdr3_aa cdr3_nt
- - TRBJ1-3 TRBV7-6 CASSLVGRGVSGNTIYF TGTGCCAGCAGCTTAGTTGGCAGGGGCGTCTCTGGAAACACCATATATTTT
- - TRBJ2-1 TRBV12-3/TRBV12-4 CASSFVNEQFF TGTGCCAGCAGTTTCGTCAATGAGCAGTTCTTC
- - TRBJ1-1 TRBV6-5 CASSYRLWETEAFF TGTGCCAGCAGTTACAGGTTATGGGAGACTGAAGCTTTCTTT
- - TRBJ1-1 TRBV5-4 CASSPTPHPGGSMNTEAFF TGTGCCAGCAGCCCCACCCCCCACCCGGGGGGCTCAATGAACACTGAAGCTTTCTTT
- - TRBJ2-3 TRBV5-1 CASSLVQGRFADTQYF TGCGCCAGCAGCTTGGTGCAGGGGCGCTTCGCAGATACGCAGTATTTT
TRBD1 - TRBJ2-6 TRBV4-1 CASSVDRGSGANVLTF TGCGCCAGCAGCGTAGACAGGGGGTCCGGGGCCAACGTCCTGACTTTC
- - TRBJ2-3 TRBV7-2 CASSFGLRLRDTQYF TGTGCCAGCAGCTTCGGCCTAAGACTCCGGGATACGCAGTATTTT
- - TRBJ1-1 TRBV10-3 CAISVYPQGNTEAFF TGTGCCATCAGTGTATACCCCCAGGGGAACACTGAAGCTTTCTTT
TRBD1 - TRBJ2-7 TRBV7-9 CASSADRGSYEQYF TGTGCCAGCAGCGCAGACAGGGGTTCCTACGAGCAGTACTTC
TRBD1 - TRBJ1-1 TRBV7-9 CASSSPGTGRKTEAFF TGTGCCAGCAGCTCTCCCGGGACAGGGAGAAAGACTGAAGCTTTCTTT
TRBD2 - TRBJ2-1 TRBV3-1/TRBV3-2 CASTQGLGHGDEQFF TGTGCCAGCACCCAGGGACTAGGGCATGGTGATGAGCAGTTCTTC
- - TRBJ2-7 TRBV6-6 CASRNRDSGIPYEQYF TGTGCCAGCAGGAACCGGGACTCTGGGATTCCCTACGAGCAGTACTTC
- - TRBJ1-1 TRBV7-9 CASSRTENTEAFF TGTGCCAGCAGCAGGACAGAGAACACTGAAGCTTTCTTT
TRBD2 - TRBJ2-3 TRBV5-1 CASSGGTSGSPPGTDTQYF TGCGCCAGCAGCGGAGGGACTAGCGGGAGCCCACCCGGCACAGATACGCAGTATTTT
TRBD2 - TRBJ2-1 TRBV27 CASTFGGRWDEQFF TGTGCCAGCACCTTCGGCGGGAGGTGGGATGAGCAGTTCTTC
- - TRBJ2-3 TRBV5-4 CASRDGRVGLTDTQYF TGTGCCAGCAGGGACGGGAGAGTGGGGCTCACAGATACGCAGTATTTT
- - TRBJ1-1 TRBV5-1 CASSLFAAKPEAFF TGCGCCAGCAGCTTGTTTGCCGCGAAACCTGAAGCTTTCTTT
TRBD2 - TRBJ2-2 TRBV9 CASSVSGRAVRDTGELFF TGTGCCAGCAGCGTTAGCGGGAGGGCCGTGCGGGACACCGGGGAGCTGTTTTTT
TRBD2 - TRBJ2-1 TRBV7-8 CASSLGEGTPYNEQFF TGTGCCAGCAGCTTAGGGGAGGGGACCCCCTACAATGAGCAGTTCTTC
- - TRBJ1-6 TRBV5-1 CASSLQAGSNSPLHF TGCGCCAGCAGCTTGCAAGCTGGGAGTAATTCACCCCTCCACTTT
- - TRBJ1-1 TRBV6-5 CASSYSRGAEAFF TGTGCCAGCAGTTACTCTAGGGGCGCTGAAGCTTTCTTT
TRBD2 - TRBJ2-1 TRBV7-2 CASSFSPSGYNEQFF TGTGCCAGCAGCTTCTCCCCTAGCGGCTACAATGAGCAGTTCTTC
- - TRBJ2-6 TRBV5-1 CASSFGGAGANVLTF TGCGCCAGCAGCTTTGGAGGGGCTGGGGCCAACGTCCTGACTTTC
TRBD1 - TRBJ2-7 TRBV5-1 CASRIEGASYEQYF TGCGCCAGCAGGATAGAGGGGGCGTCCTACGAGCAGTACTTC
- - TRBJ2-1 TRBV11-1 CASERSNSYNEQFF TGTGCTTCCGAGAGAAGTAACTCCTACAATGAGCAGTTCTTC
TRBD2 - TRBJ2-1 TRBV5-4 CASSSTSGGGEQFF TGTGCCAGCAGCTCGACTAGCGGGGGGGGCGAGCAGTTCTTC
- few TRBJ2-7 TRBV5-1 CASSFETSKSEQYF TGCGCCAGCAGCTTTGAGACTAGTAAGTCCGAGCAGTACTTC
TRBD1 - TRBJ1-2 TRBV19 CASSLAGTGPRYGYTF TGTGCCAGTAGTTTGGCCGGGACAGGGCCCCGATATGGCTACACCTTC
TRBD2 - TRBJ2-7 TRBV9 CASSVAKAGGTYEQYF TGTGCCAGCAGCGTAGCCAAAGCGGGGGGGACCTACGAGCAGTACTTC
- - TRBJ2-1 TRBV7-2 CASSQSGTGYNEQFF TGTGCCAGCAGCCAATCCGGGACTGGATACAATGAGCAGTTCTTC
- - TRBJ1-2 TRBV29-1 CSVEDRLVYGYTF TGCAGCGTTGAAGATCGACTGGTGTATGGCTACACCTTC
- - TRBJ2-1 TRBV7-7 CASSSLGGGNEQFF TGTGCTAGCAGCTCCCTAGGGGGGGGCAATGAGCAGTTCTTC
TRBD1 once TRBJ1-2 TRBV5-1 CASSFSGQGYYGYTF TGCGCCAGCAGCTTCTCGGGACAGGGTTACTATGGCTACACCTTC
- once TRBJ1-1 TRBV7-2 CASSLGGELTEAFF TGTGCCAGCAGCTTAGGGGGCGAACTTACTGAAGCTTTCTTT
- - TRBJ1-1 TRBV20-1 CSTGENTEAFF TGCAGCACAGGAGAGAACACTGAAGCTTTCTTT
- - TRBJ1-1 TRBV19 CASSLTGGAGTEAFF TGTGCCAGTAGTCTCACGGGGGGGGCCGGGACTGAAGCTTTCTTT
- - TRBJ1-6 TRBV2 CASSVGGVGDSPLHF TGTGCCAGCAGTGTGGGGGGGGTGGGAGATTCACCCCTCCACTTT
TRBD2 - TRBJ2-1 TRBV18 CASSPFRLAGENEQFF TGTGCCAGCTCACCCTTTCGACTAGCGGGAGAAAATGAGCAGTTCTTC
- - TRBJ2-2 TRBV29-1 CSVEGGGTGELFF TGCAGCGTTGAAGGGGGCGGCACCGGGGAGCTGTTTTTT
TRBD2 - TRBJ2-1 TRBV3-1/TRBV3-2 CASSPRGTSGGSVNEQFF TGTGCCAGCAGCCCCCGAGGGACTAGCGGGGGGTCGGTCAATGAGCAGTTCTTC
- few TRBJ1-3 TRBV6-5 CASSYSSGGGNTIYF TGTGCCAGCAGTTACTCTTCTGGGGGGGGAAACACCATATATTTT
TRBD2 - TRBJ2-3 TRBV6-6 CASSSGGSGGPDTQYF TGTGCCAGCAGTTCCGGCGGTAGCGGGGGGCCAGATACGCAGTATTTT
- - TRBJ1-6 TRBV19 CASSIVGGDSPLHF TGTGCCAGTAGTATAGTGGGAGGGGACTCACCCCTCCACTTT
TRBD1 - TRBJ2-2 TRBV6-1 CASSDRGRTGELFF TGTGCCAGCAGTGACAGGGGGCGGACCGGGGAGCTGTTTTTT
- - TRBJ1-1 TRBV18 CASSPQKNTEAFF TGTGCCAGCTCACCCCAGAAGAACACTGAAGCTTTCTTT
TRBD2 - TRBJ2-3 TRBV7-9 CASRERGTRDTQYF TGTGCCAGCAGAGAGCGGGGGACCCGGGATACGCAGTATTTT
TRBD1 - TRBJ2-7 TRBV20-1 CSAEQGYEQYF TGCAGTGCGGAACAGGGGTACGAGCAGTACTTC
TRBD2 once TRBJ2-3 TRBV5-1 CASRLALAGADTQYF TGCGCCAGCAGGCTCGCACTAGCGGGAGCAGATACGCAGTATTTT